This T cell receptor (beta chain) appears in the sequencing data of a study of metastatic and nonmetastatic thyroid tumors. The CDR3 sequence is 19 residues long. V trimming: 3 bases; J trimming: 1 base; junction bases outside the gene matches: 14. Every patient underwent thyroid surgery untreated. TCRdb called clones again from the PCR reads with MiXCR. The data contain about 10,000 clones, around 33% of them singletons. Source material: tumor tissue. V gene TRBV12-3 or TRBV12-4 combines with J gene TRBJ2-2, with 7 positions matching TRBD2. The sequence was obtained from a female donor with papillary thyroid cancer or a benign thyroid nodule (not recorded which). Some clones in this sample may be carry-over from other donors' samples. Here the CDR3 reads CASSLTPRGRDRNTGELFF. For the CDR3, the DNA is TGTGCCAGCAGTTTGACGCCTAGAGGGAGGGATCGGAACACCGGGGAGCTGTTTTTT.